This TCR beta chain was identified in a study of T cell responses to AZD1222 COVID-19 vaccine. CDR1 and CDR2 (germline): LNHDA, SQIVND (reference sequence). This CDR3 has 15 residues. Clones were sequenced by immunoSEQ multiplex PCR, and TCRdb holds only the in-frame ones, with some missing. The sample has about 160,000 clones; about 93% are singletons. On this clone: Its cognate antigen is unknown. The sample contains more than one DNA sequence encoding this CDR3.

Study-wide points: The study found vaccine-associated CD4 TCRs spanning spike, dominant at 160-218 and 743-854. Breadth and depth of Spike-specific TCRs rose after two AZD1222 doses. Among the donors, most were white British and more were female, and clonal diversity was possibly underestimated.

The chain is built from TRBV19 and TRBJ1-6, with D unclear. The sequence came from an adult in good health. Material: peripheral blood, obtained on day 0 of AZD1222 vaccination. The CDR3 loop is CASREGSSYNSPLHF. The DNA of the CDR3 is TGTGCTTCCCGGGAAGGGAGCTCCTATAATTCACCCCTCCACTTT.